The entry that follows covers one T cell receptor beta chain sequence. Its antigen is still unknown. This sample stems from a study of T cell responses to AZD1222 COVID-19 vaccine. Some clones are missing from TCRdb's copy, which holds only in-frame ones; the method was immunoSEQ multiplex PCR. The table lists approximately 110,000 clones, roughly 90% of them singletons. Trimming removed 5 bases at V and 10 bases at J, with 9 bases between. Germline loops: CDR1 MNHEY, CDR2 SVGEGT. The CDR3 covers 12 residues. Broader study findings: After the peak T cell response, and only then, were repertoires sampled. Females outnumbered males among donors, who were mostly white British; clonal diversity was possibly underestimated. Just six AZD1222 recipients tested seropositive at baseline.

This receptor was identified in an adult in good health. Source: peripheral blood, taken on day 0 of AZD1222 vaccination. The chain uses TRBV6-2 or TRBV6-3 and TRBJ1-6; no clear D. The DNA for the CDR3 is TGTGCCAGCAGTGGGGTGGGATCACCCCTCCACTTT. This encodes CASSGVGSPLHF.